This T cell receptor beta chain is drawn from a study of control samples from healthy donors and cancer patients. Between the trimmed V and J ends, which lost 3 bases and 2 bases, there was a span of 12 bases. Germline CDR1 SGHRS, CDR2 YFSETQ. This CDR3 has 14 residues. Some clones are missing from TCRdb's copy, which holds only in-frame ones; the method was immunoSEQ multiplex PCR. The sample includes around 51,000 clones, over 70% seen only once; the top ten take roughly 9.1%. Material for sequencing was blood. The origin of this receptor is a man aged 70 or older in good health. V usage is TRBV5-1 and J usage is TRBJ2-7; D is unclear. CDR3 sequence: CASSSSIGTYEQYF. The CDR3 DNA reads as TGCGCCAGCAGCTCCTCAATAGGGACCTACGAGCAGTACTTC.